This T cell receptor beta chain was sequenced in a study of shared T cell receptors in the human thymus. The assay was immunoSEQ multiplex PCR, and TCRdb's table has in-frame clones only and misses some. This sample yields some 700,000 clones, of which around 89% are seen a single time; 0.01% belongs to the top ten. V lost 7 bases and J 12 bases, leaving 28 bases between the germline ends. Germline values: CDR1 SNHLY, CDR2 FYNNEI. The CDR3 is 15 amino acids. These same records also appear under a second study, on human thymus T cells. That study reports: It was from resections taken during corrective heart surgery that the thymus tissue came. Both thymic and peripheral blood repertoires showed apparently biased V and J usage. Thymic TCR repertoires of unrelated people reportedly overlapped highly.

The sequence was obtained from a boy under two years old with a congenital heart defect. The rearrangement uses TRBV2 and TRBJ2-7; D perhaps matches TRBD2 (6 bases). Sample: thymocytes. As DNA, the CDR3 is TGTGCCAGCACTCCAGGACTCAAAACGGGGGACCAATCGTACTTC. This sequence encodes CASTPGLKTGDQSYF.